This T cell receptor (beta chain) was found in a study of T cell clones after liver transplantation. Study-level background: Immunosuppression withdrawal was tried within 2 years after liver transplantation in this trial. General study points: In two subjects, few donor cells limited the measurable donor-reactive repertoire. Migration into the graft, not deletion, may explain lost graft donor-reactive T cells.

CD3+CD4+ and CD3+CD8+ cells were FACS-sorted from thawed unstimulated PBMCs. Generated by immunoSEQ multiplex PCR, the TCRdb table keeps only in-frame clones and is missing some. Of approximately 65,000 clones in the sample, about 91% were seen once. The length of the CDR3 is 14 residues. V lost 4 bases to trimming and J lost 4 bases, with 12 bases between them. CDR1 SGHRS and CDR2 YFSETQ come from the germline V gene. As regards this clone: What it recognizes is unknown.

V usage is TRBV5-1 and J usage is TRBJ1-3; D is undetermined. This clonotype was obtained from a human patient who received a liver transplant. A subset of T cells may come from the graft donor. The material sequenced was CD4+ T cells from blood, taken about 25 months after liver transplant. CDR3 coding DNA: TGCGCCAGCAGCCCGGCCCCCGGGGGAAACACCATATATTTT. Translated, it gives CASSPAPGGNTIYF.